This record concerns one TCR beta chain sequence. Libraries were made from TCR beta cDNA, and they carried unique molecular identifiers. cDNA molecules numbering 450,000 to 650,000 came from roughly 1 to 10 million T cells. Each CDR3 protein gets one entry after TCRdb re-called the PCR reads with MiXCR. The sample shows hundreds of thousands of distinct CDR3 sequences, 30% of them seen only once. The sample originates from a study of post-analysis software for immune sequencing data. This receptor was taken from a girl aged 10 to 17 with multiple sclerosis. Sequencing was performed on blood.

This chain's CDR3 is CSASPGSTGELFF. For the CDR3, the DNA is TGCAGTGCTAGCCCGGGTTCCACCGGGGAGCTGTTTTTT. The chain links TRBV20-1 to TRBJ2-2; D uncertain. The CDR3 is made up of 13 amino acids. CDR1 is DFQATT, CDR2 SNEGSKA, per germline (reference sequence). V gave up 3 bases and J gave up 4 bases, with 9 bases separating them.